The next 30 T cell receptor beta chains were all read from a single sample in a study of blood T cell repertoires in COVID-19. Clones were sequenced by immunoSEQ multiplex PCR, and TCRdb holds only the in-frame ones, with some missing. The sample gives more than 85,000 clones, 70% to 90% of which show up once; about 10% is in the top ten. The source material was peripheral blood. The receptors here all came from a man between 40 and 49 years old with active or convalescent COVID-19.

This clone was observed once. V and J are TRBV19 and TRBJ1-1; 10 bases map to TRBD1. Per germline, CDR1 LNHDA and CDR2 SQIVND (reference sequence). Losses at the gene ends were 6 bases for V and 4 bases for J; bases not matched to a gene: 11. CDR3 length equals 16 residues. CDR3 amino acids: CASRTGDRGLSTEAFF. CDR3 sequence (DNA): TGTGCCAGTAGGACTGGTGACAGGGGGCTATCCACTGAAGCTTTCTTT.

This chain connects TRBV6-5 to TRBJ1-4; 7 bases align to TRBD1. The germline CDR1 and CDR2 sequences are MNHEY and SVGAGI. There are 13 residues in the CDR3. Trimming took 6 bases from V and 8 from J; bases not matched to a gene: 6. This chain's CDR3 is CASSRQGGEKLFF. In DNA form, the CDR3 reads TGTGCCAGCAGCAGACAGGGTGGGGAAAAACTGTTTTTT.

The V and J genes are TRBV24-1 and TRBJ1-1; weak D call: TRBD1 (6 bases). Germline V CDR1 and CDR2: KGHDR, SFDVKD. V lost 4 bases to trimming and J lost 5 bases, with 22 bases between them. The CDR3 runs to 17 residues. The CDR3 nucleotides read TGTGCCACCAGTGAGACACAGGGTAACGGAGGTGGAACTGAAGCTTTCTTT. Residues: CATSETQGNGGGTEAFF.

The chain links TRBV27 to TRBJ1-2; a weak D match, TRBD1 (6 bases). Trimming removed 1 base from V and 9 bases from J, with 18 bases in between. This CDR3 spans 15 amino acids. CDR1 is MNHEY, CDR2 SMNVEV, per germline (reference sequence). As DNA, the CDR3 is TGTGCCAGCAGTTTATTACAGGGAGGGTTTATAAGCTACACCTTC. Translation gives CASSLLQGGFISYTF.

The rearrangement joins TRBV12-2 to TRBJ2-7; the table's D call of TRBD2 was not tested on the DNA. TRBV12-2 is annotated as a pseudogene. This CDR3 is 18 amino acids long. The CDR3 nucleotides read TGTGCAAGTCGCTTAGCGCTCCCTAGCGGGGGAATTCTCTACGAGCAGTACTTC. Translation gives CASRLALPSGGILYEQYF.

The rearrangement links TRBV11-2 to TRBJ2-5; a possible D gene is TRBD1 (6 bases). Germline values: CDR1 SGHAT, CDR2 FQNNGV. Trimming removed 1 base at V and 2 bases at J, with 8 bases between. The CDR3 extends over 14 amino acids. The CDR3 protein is CASSLVQGQETQYF. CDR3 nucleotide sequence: TGTGCCAGCAGCTTAGTACAGGGTCAAGAGACCCAGTACTTC.

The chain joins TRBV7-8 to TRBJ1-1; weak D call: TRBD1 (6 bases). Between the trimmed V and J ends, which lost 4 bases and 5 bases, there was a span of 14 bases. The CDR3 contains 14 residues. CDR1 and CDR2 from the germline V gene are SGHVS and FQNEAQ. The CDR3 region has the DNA TGTGCCAGCAGCTCCAACAGGGTTGGGACTGAAGCTTTCTTT. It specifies CASSSNRVGTEAFF.

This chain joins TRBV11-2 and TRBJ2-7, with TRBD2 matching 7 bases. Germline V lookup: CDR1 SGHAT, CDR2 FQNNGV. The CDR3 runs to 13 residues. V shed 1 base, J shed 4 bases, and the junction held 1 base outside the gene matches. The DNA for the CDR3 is TGTGCCAGCAGCTTAGGGGGGGGTTACGAGCAGTACTTC. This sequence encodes CASSLGGGYEQYF.

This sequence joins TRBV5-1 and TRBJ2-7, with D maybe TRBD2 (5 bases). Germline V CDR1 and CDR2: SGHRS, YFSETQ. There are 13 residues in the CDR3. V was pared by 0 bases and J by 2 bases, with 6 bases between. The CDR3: CASSLDGTYEQYF. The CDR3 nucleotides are TGCGCCAGCAGCTTGGACGGGACCTACGAGCAGTACTTC.

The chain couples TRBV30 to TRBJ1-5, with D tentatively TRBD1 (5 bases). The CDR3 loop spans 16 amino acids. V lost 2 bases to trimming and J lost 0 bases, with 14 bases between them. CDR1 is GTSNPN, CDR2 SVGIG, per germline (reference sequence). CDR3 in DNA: TGTGCCTGGAGTACGGGGGGGGGACGTAGCAATCAGCCCCAGCATTTT. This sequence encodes CAWSTGGGRSNQPQHF.

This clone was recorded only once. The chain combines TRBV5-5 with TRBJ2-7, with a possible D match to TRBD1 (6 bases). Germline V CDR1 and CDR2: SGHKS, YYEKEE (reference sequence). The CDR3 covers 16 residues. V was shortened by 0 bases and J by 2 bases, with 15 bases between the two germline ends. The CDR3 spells CASSLGGQIGTYEQYF. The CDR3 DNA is TGTGCCAGCAGCTTGGGGGGACAAATCGGAACCTACGAGCAGTACTTC.

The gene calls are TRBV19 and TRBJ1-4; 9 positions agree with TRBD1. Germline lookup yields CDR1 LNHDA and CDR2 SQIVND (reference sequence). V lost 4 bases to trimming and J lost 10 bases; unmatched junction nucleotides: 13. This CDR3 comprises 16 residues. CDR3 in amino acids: CASSKRPGQGRAKLFF. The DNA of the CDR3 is TGTGCCAGTAGTAAGCGACCGGGACAGGGTAGGGCAAAACTGTTTTTT.

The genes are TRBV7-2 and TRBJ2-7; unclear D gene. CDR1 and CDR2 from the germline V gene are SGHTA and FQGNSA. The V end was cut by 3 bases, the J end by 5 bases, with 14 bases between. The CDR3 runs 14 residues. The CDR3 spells CASSFHRSANEQYF. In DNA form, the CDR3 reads TGTGCCAGCAGCTTTCATCGGAGCGCCAACGAGCAGTACTTC.

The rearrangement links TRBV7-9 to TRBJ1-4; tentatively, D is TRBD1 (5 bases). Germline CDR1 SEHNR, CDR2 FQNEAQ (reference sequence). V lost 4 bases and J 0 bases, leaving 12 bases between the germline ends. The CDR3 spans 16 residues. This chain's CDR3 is CASSSGLGATNEKLFF. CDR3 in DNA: TGTGCCAGCAGCTCAGGGCTAGGGGCAACTAATGAAAAACTGTTTTTT.

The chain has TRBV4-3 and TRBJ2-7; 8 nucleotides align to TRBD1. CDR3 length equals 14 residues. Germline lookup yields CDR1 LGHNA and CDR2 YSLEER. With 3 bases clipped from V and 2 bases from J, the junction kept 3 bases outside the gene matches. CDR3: CASSHDRGPYEQYF. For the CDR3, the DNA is TGCGCCAGCAGCCACGACAGGGGCCCCTACGAGCAGTACTTC.

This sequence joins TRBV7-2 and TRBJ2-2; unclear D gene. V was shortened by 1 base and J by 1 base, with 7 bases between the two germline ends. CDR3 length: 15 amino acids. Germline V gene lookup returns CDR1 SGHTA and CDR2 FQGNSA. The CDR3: CASSLGARNTGELFF. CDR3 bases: TGTGCCAGCAGCTTAGGGGCCCGGAACACCGGGGAGCTGTTTTTT.

CDR3 DNA: TGTGCCAGCGTAGGATGGAACAGTTTCACTGAAGCTTTCTTT. It codes for CASVGWNSFTEAFF. The V gene is TRBV27, the J gene TRBJ1-1; D ambiguous. Trimming removed 8 bases at V and 4 bases at J, with 17 bases between. The length of the CDR3 is 14 residues. CDR1 is MNHEY and CDR2 is SMNVEV in the germline V gene (reference sequence).

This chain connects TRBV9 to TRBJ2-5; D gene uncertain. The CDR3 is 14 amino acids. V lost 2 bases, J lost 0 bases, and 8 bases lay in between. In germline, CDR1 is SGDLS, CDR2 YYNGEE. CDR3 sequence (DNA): TGTGCCAGCAGCGTCACCCCGGACCAAGAGACCCAGTACTTC. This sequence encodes CASSVTPDQETQYF.

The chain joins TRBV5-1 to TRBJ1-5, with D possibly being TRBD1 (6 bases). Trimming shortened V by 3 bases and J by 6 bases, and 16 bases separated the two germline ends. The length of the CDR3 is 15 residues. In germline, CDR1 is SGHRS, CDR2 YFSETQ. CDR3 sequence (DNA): TGCGCCAGCAGCTCCCTCCCAGGGGATGGTCAGCCCCAGCATTTT. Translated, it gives CASSSLPGDGQPQHF.

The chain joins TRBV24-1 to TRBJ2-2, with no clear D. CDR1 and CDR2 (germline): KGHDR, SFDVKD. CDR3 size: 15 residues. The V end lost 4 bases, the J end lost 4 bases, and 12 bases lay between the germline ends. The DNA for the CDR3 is TGTGCCACCAGTGAGGCTAGGTCGCCCACCGGGGAGCTGTTTTTT. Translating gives CATSEARSPTGELFF.

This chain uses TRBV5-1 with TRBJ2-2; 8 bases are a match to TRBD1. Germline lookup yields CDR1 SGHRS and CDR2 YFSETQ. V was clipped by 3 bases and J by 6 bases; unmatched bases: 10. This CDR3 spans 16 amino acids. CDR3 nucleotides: TGCGCCAGCAGCTCCAATCAGGGGGCGAGGGCCGGGGAGCTGTTTTTT. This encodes CASSSNQGARAGELFF.

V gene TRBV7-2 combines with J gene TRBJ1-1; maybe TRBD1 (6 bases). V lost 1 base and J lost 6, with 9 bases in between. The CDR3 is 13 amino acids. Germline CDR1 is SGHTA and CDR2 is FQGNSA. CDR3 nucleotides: TGTGCCAGCAGCTTAGTGGGGGCGGCTGAAGCTTTCTTT. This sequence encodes CASSLVGAAEAFF.

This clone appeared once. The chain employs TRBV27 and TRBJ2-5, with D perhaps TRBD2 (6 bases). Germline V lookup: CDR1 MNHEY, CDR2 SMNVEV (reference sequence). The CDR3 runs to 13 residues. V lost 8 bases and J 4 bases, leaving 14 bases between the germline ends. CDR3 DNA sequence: TGTGCCAGCGGGGGGACCTACGGAGAGACCCAGTACTTC. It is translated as CASGGTYGETQYF.

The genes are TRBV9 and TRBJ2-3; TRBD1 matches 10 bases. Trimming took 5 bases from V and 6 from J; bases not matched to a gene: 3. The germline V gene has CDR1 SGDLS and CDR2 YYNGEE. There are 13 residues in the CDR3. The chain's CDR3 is CASSGDRGDTQYF. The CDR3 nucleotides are TGTGCCAGCAGTGGGGACAGGGGCGATACGCAGTATTTT.

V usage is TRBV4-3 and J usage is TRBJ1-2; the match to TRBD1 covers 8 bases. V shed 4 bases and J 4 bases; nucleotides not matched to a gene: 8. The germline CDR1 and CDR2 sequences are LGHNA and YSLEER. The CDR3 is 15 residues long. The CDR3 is CASSRNQGATYGYTF. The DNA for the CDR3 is TGCGCCAGCAGCCGGAACCAGGGGGCTACCTATGGCTACACCTTC.

This CDR3 is CAWSSGTGGGYTF. The CDR3 nucleotides are TGTGCCTGGAGTTCCGGGACAGGGGGCGGCTACACCTTC. The J gene is TRBJ1-2, the V gene TRBV30, with 12 bases that match TRBD1. The CDR3 is 13 residues long. V gave up 2 bases and J gave up 8 bases; unmatched junction bases: 3. Germline-derived CDR1 and CDR2 are GTSNPN and SVGIG (reference sequence).

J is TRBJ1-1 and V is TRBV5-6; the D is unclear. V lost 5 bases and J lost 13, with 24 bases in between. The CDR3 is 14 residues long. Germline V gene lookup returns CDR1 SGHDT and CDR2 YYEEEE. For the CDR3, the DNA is TGTGCCAGCAGTCGGGGATCCTCCGCGACCGGACTTTTCTTT. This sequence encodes CASSRGSSATGLFF.

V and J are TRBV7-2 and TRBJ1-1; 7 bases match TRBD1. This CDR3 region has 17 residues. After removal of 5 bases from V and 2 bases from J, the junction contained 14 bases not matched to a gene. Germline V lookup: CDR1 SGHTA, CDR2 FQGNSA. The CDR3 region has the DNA TGTGCCAGCAGCCCGAACAGGGGCGTTGGCGGAAACACTGAAGCTTTCTTT. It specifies CASSPNRGVGGNTEAFF.

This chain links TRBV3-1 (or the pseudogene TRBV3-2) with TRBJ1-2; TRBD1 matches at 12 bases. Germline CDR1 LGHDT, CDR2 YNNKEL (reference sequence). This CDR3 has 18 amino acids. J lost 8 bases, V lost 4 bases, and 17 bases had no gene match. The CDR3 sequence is CASSPPLGQGASEGGYTF. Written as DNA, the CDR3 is TGTGCCAGCAGCCCCCCGTTGGGACAGGGGGCCTCAGAGGGAGGCTACACCTTC.

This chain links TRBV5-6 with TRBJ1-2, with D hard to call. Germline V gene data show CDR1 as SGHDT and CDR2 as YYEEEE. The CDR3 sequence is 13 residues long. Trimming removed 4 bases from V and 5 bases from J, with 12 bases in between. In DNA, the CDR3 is TGTGCCAGCAGCCCCGCAGAGGATTATGGCTACACCTTC. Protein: CASSPAEDYGYTF.